This TCR beta chain was sequenced in a study of blood T cell repertoires in COVID-19. Study in general: From the United States, Italy and Spain came samples of acute and convalescent COVID-19.

The data were produced by immunoSEQ multiplex PCR, yet TCRdb's version contains in-frame clones alone and is incomplete. The data show 250,000 or so clones, around 86% seen once. The CDR3 contains 15 residues. Trimming cost V 0 bases and J 5 bases; bases outside gene matches: 2. Per germline, CDR1 MGHRA and CDR2 YSYEKL. Clinical history as reported by participants underpinned cohort assignment. Two negative PCRs, clearance, or symptom resolution characterized the recovered Cohort 3 donors. This sequence joins TRBV4-1 and TRBJ1-1, with 11 bases aligning to TRBD1. This clonotype was obtained from a woman aged 18-35 years who had recovered from COVID-19. Sequencing was carried out using PBMCs or T cells enriched from blood (not recorded which). The CDR3 coding sequence is TGCGCCAGCAGCCAAGAGGGGACAGGGGGAACTGAAGCTTTCTTT. Translation: CASSQEGTGGTEAFF.